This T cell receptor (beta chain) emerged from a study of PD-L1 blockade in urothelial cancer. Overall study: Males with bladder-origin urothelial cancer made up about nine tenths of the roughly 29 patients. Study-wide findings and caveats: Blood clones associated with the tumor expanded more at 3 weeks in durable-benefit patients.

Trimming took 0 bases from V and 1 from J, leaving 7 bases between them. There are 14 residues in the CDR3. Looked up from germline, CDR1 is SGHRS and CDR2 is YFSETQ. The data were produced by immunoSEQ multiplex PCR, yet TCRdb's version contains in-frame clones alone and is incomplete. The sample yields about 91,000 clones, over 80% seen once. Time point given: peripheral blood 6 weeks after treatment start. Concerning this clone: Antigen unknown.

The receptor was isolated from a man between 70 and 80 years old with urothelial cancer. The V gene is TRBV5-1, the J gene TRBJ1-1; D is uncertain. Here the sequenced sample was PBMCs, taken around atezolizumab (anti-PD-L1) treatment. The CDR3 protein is CASSLERGNTEAFF. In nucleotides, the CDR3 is TGCGCCAGCAGCTTGGAGCGGGGGAACACTGAAGCTTTCTTT. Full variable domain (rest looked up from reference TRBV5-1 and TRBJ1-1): KAGVTQTPRYLIKTRGQQVTLSCSPISGHRSVSWYQQTPGQGLQFLFEYFSETQRNKGNFPGRFSGRQFSNSRSEMNVSTLELGDSALYLCASSLERGNTEAFFGQGTRLTVV.